Each of the 30 T cell receptor beta chains below was sequenced from the same sample in a study of beta chain features in type 1 diabetes. Expressed TCRB transcripts were sequenced because the isolated RNA had all been reverse transcribed beforehand. Sequencing used immunoSEQ multiplex PCR; TCRdb keeps in-frame clones, though not all of them. Among fewer than 300,000 clones listed, about a tenth were seen once. General study results and limits: Shortening of TCRB CDR3s, moderate but significant, appeared in all four CD4+ subsets of Type 1 diabetes patients.

The antigens these receptors bind are not known. The sequenced material came from naive CD4+ T cells from blood. The receptors derive from a man aged 25 to 45 with type 1 diabetes.

This chain joins TRBV18 and TRBJ2-7; D unclear. Germline CDR1 reads KGHSH; CDR2 reads LQKENI. Trimming removed 3 bases from V and 7 bases from J, with 7 bases in between. The CDR3 extends over 11 amino acids. The chain's CDR3 is CASSPGGEQYF. The CDR3, as DNA: TGTGCCAGCTCACCTGGCGGAGAGCAGTACTTC.

The V and J genes are TRBV18 and TRBJ1-2, with TRBD1 matching 11 bases. The trim removed 3 bases at V and 3 bases at J, leaving 3 bases unmatched. The CDR3 runs 15 residues. Germline V gene sequence: CDR1 KGHSH, CDR2 LQKENI. Written as DNA, the CDR3 is TGTGCCAGCTCACCCGGGACAGGGGGGGACTATGGCTACACCTTC. Translation: CASSPGTGGDYGYTF.

The V and J genes are TRBV6-5 and TRBJ1-2; 7 bases map to TRBD1. Germline V gene data show CDR1 as MNHEY and CDR2 as SVGAGI. CDR3 size: 14 residues. V trimming: 6 bases; J trimming: 2 bases; junction bases outside the gene matches: 6. The CDR3 spells CASSYGTVNYGYTF. The CDR3, as DNA: TGTGCCAGCAGCTACGGGACAGTCAACTATGGCTACACCTTC.

CDR3 sequence reads: CASRSGTGRSYEQYF. As DNA, the CDR3 is TGTGCCAGCAGGTCCGGGACAGGACGTTCCTACGAGCAGTACTTC. This chain connects TRBV6-5 to TRBJ2-7, with 8 bases fitting TRBD1. Trimming cost V 6 bases and J 1 base; bases outside gene matches: 8. The CDR3 length is 15 residues. The germline CDR1 and CDR2 sequences are MNHEY and SVGAGI.

The chain has TRBV2 and TRBJ2-1, with D perhaps TRBD2 (7 bases). Per germline, CDR1 SNHLY and CDR2 FYNNEI. The V gene lost 2 bases and the J gene lost 5 bases, with 16 bases spanning the gap. The CDR3 totals 16 residues. CDR3 protein: CASSETRGGPNNEQFF. CDR3 nucleotides: TGTGCCAGCAGTGAAACGAGGGGGGGGCCAAACAATGAGCAGTTCTTC.

CDR3 nucleotide sequence: TGTGCCAGCAGTCGCGGGGGGACCTCCTACAATGAGCAGTTCTTC. Protein: CASSRGGTSYNEQFF. The chain uses TRBV6-5 and TRBJ2-1, with 8 bases matching TRBD2. Germline CDR1 MNHEY, CDR2 SVGAGI. The V segment lost 5 bases and the J segment 0 bases; nucleotides outside the gene matches: 3. The CDR3 sequence is 15 residues long.

A few counts support this clone. The gene calls are TRBV20-1 and TRBJ1-2; no clear D. The V end lost 3 bases, the J end lost 6 bases, and 8 bases lay between the germline ends. This CDR3 contains 11 residues. Germline CDR1 is DFQATT and CDR2 is SNEGSKA (reference sequence). The CDR3: CSARGPHGYTF. The CDR3 DNA reads TGCAGTGCTAGGGGCCCCCATGGCTACACCTTC.

This clone was observed a handful of times. This chain links TRBV2 with TRBJ1-1; the D gene is possibly TRBD1 (5 bases). The germline V gene has CDR1 SNHLY and CDR2 FYNNEI. Trimming pared 8 bases from V and 8 bases from J, leaving 9 bases between. The CDR3 loop spans 10 amino acids. The CDR3 bases are TGTGCCAGCTACAGGACCGAAGCTTTCTTT. As protein: CASYRTEAFF.

Worth noting for this clone: At the DNA level, this CDR3 is encoded by other sequences in the same sample as well. V and J are TRBV18 and TRBJ1-1, with D unclear. The CDR3 sequence is 13 residues long. The V gene's germline CDR1 is KGHSH and CDR2 LQKENI. V was shortened by 3 bases and J by 3 bases, with 8 bases between the two germline ends. The CDR3 is CASSPGRDTEAFF. CDR3 DNA: TGTGCCAGCTCACCGGGGAGGGACACTGAAGCTTTCTTT.

This clone was recorded a few times. The V gene is TRBV2, the J gene TRBJ1-2; no firm D call. CDR3 size: 14 residues. Germline V CDR1 and CDR2: SNHLY, FYNNEI. V was shortened by 5 bases and J by 8 bases, with 18 bases between the two germline ends. The CDR3 protein is CASSQTGGGPGYTF. DNA for the CDR3: TGTGCCAGCAGTCAAACGGGCGGAGGGCCCGGCTACACCTTC.

This clone was counted between two and nine times. This chain uses TRBV5-1 with TRBJ2-2; no reliable D call. Looked up from germline, CDR1 is SGHRS and CDR2 is YFSETQ. The CDR3 spans 16 residues. V gave up 0 bases and J gave up 6 bases, with 15 bases separating them. This chain's CDR3 is CASSLDYPGLAGELFF. Written as DNA, the CDR3 is TGCGCCAGCAGCTTGGACTACCCCGGTTTGGCCGGGGAGCTGTTTTTT.

Only a few counts were recorded for this clone. The chain is built from TRBV11-2 and TRBJ1-2, with a tentative D call TRBD1 (5 bases). This CDR3 spans 14 amino acids. V was trimmed by 3 bases and J by 0 bases, leaving 8 bases between them. CDR1 is SGHAT and CDR2 is FQNNGV in the germline V gene. The CDR3 region is CASSFGGANYGYTF. For the CDR3, the DNA is TGTGCCAGCAGCTTCGGGGGTGCTAACTATGGCTACACCTTC.

The chain uses TRBV4-3 and TRBJ2-2; D may be TRBD1 (5 bases). CDR1 and CDR2 (germline): LGHNA, YSLEER. CDR3 size: 14 residues. V was pared by 4 bases and J by 2 bases, with 8 bases between. CDR3 in amino acids: CASSPDTNTGELFF. CDR3 coding DNA: TGCGCCAGCAGCCCGGACACCAACACCGGGGAGCTGTTTTTT.

This clone was detected only a few times. The chain is built from TRBV14 and TRBJ2-5, with 9 bases aligning to TRBD2. The CDR3 is 15 residues long. V trimming: 4 bases; J trimming: 1 base; junction bases outside the gene matches: 4. The V gene's germline CDR1 is SGHDN and CDR2 FVKESK. CDR3 bases: TGTGCCAGCAGCCCGATAGCGGGGGCCCAAGAGACCCAGTACTTC. Translating it yields CASSPIAGAQETQYF.

On this clone itself: Other nucleotide sequences from this sample produce the same CDR3. The V gene is TRBV7-3, the J gene TRBJ2-1; TRBD1 matches at 8 bases. Germline CDR1 SGHTA, CDR2 FQGTGA. The CDR3 has 13 residues. Trimming removed 3 bases from V and 6 bases from J; junction bases left unmatched: 1. The CDR3 region has the DNA TGTGCCAGCAGCTTCACAGGGGGCAATGAGCAGTTCTTC. This gives the protein CASSFTGGNEQFF.

This clone has only a few counts. The chain has TRBV4-3 and TRBJ2-6, with a tentative D call TRBD2 (6 bases). Between the trimmed V and J ends, which lost 4 bases and 4 bases, there was a span of 14 bases. Germline CDR1 LGHNA, CDR2 YSLEER. CDR3 length equals 16 residues. In DNA form, the CDR3 reads TGCGCCAGCAGCCTCGTGGAGGGGACGGGGGCCAACGTCCTGACTTTC. It specifies CASSLVEGTGANVLTF.

This clone was counted a few times. J is TRBJ2-7 and V is TRBV28; 9 bases map to TRBD1. Germline CDR1 and CDR2: MDHEN and SYDVKM. J lost 3 bases, V lost 7 bases, and 10 bases had no gene match. The CDR3 has 15 amino acids. The DNA for the CDR3 is TGTGCCAGCACCACTGCCGGGACAGGGAACTACGAGCAGTACTTC. This translates into CASTTAGTGNYEQYF.

This clone was counted between two and nine times. The rearrangement links TRBV9 to TRBJ2-5; D may be TRBD2 (6 bases). Germline V gives CDR1 SGDLS, CDR2 YYNGEE. This CDR3 has 13 residues. V lost 3 bases to trimming and J lost 1 base, with 7 bases between them. The CDR3 loop is CASSAGGQETQYF. The CDR3 DNA follows: TGTGCCAGCAGCGCCGGGGGCCAAGAGACCCAGTACTTC.

The chain employs TRBV12-5 and TRBJ2-7; unclear D gene. The V gene lost 2 bases and the J gene lost 3 bases, with 2 bases spanning the gap. The CDR3 sequence is 11 residues long. The germline gives CDR1 LGHNT, CDR2 FRNRAP. CDR3 amino acids: CASGLYYEQYF. The CDR3 DNA reads as TGTGCTAGTGGTTTGTACTACGAGCAGTACTTC.

This clone was counted only a few times. This chain joins TRBV7-6 and TRBJ2-7; D may be TRBD1 (6 bases). In germline, CDR1 is SGHVS, CDR2 FNYEAQ. Trimming removed 3 bases at V and 4 bases at J, with 16 bases between. This CDR3 is 15 amino acids long. The CDR3 here is CASSFQPTTGYEQYF. CDR3 bases: TGTGCCAGCAGCTTTCAACCAACCACAGGGTACGAGCAGTACTTC.

This chain connects TRBV7-2 to TRBJ2-2, with a tentative D call TRBD2 (7 bases). This CDR3 is 15 amino acids long. V was trimmed by 1 base and J by 8 bases, leaving 14 bases between them. Germline V gene sequence: CDR1 SGHTA, CDR2 FQGNSA. CDR3 protein: CASSLVRGLSGELFF. In DNA form, the CDR3 reads TGTGCCAGCAGCTTAGTGCGGGGGCTTTCGGGGGAGCTGTTTTTT.

This clone has just a few counts. The chain links TRBV15 to TRBJ1-5, with 7 bases lining up with TRBD1. Germline loops: CDR1 LNHNV, CDR2 YYDKDF (reference sequence). CDR3 length: 16 residues. V lost 4 bases and J lost 3; bases outside the gene matches: 9. CDR3 sequence: CATSTGWDSPNQPQHF. As DNA, the CDR3 is TGTGCCACCAGCACCGGCTGGGACAGCCCCAATCAGCCCCAGCATTTT.

In this sample, this clone turned up once. The V and J genes are TRBV18 and TRBJ2-7; 7 bases are shared with TRBD2. J gave up 3 bases and V 2 bases, and 7 bases lay outside the gene matches. Germline CDR1 and CDR2: KGHSH and LQKENI. CDR3 length: 15 amino acids. CDR3 in DNA: TGTGCCAGCTCACCAGTATCGGCGGGGGACTACGAGCAGTACTTC. This codes for CASSPVSAGDYEQYF.

The chain is built from TRBV6-6 and TRBJ1-6, with 9 nucleotides matching TRBD1. Losses at the gene ends were 7 bases for V and 10 bases for J; bases not matched to a gene: 14. Germline V gene lookup returns CDR1 MNHNY and CDR2 SVGAGI (reference sequence). CDR3 length: 16 amino acids. The CDR3 is CASTPFRGQGESPLHF. CDR3 DNA: TGTGCCAGCACCCCTTTCCGGGGACAGGGAGAATCACCCCTCCACTTT.

This chain connects TRBV14 to TRBJ1-1; D is unclear. The germline V gene encodes CDR1 SGHDN and CDR2 FVKESK. V was cut by 5 bases and J by 0 bases, with 10 bases left in between. The CDR3 consists of 14 residues. As DNA, the CDR3 is TGTGCCAGCAGCGTGGACTTTTTGAACACTGAAGCTTTCTTT. Protein: CASSVDFLNTEAFF.

This clone was detected only a few times. The DNA for the CDR3 is TGTGCCAGCACGGCACCAGGGGAGCCCCACGAGCAGTACTTC. Protein: CASTAPGEPHEQYF. The J gene is TRBJ2-7, the V gene TRBV28, with D maybe TRBD1 (6 bases). The CDR3 is made up of 14 amino acids. V was cut by 7 bases and J by 5 bases, with 18 bases left in between. Germline assignment: CDR1 MDHEN and CDR2 SYDVKM.

This chain uses TRBV6-5 with TRBJ2-5; possible D gene TRBD2, 6 bases. Germline-derived CDR1 and CDR2 are MNHEY and SVGAGI. The CDR3 has 11 amino acids. V was clipped by 8 bases and J by 4 bases, with 8 bases between them. CDR3 nucleotide sequence: TGTGCCAGCGGGAGGACAGAGACCCAGTACTTC. Its protein product is CASGRTETQYF.

J is TRBJ1-1 and V is TRBV19, with TRBD1 matching over 9 bases. The CDR3 totals 13 residues. Germline CDR1 reads LNHDA; CDR2 reads SQIVND (reference sequence). V shed 6 bases, J shed 4 bases, and the junction held 3 bases outside the gene matches. In nucleotides, the CDR3 is TGTGCCAGTAGGGAGACAGGGGGCACTGAAGCTTTCTTT. This codes for CASRETGGTEAFF. The complete variable domain, with remaining parts taken from reference TRBV19 and TRBJ1-1, reads DGGITQSPKYLFRKEGQNVTLSCEQNLNHDAMYWYRQDPGQGLRLIYYSQIVNDFQKGDIAEGYSVSREKKESFPLTVTSAQKNPTAFYLCASRETGGTEAFFGQGTRLTVV.

This clone has more than one count but fewer than ten. The V call is TRBV20-1, the J call TRBJ2-7, with D possibly being TRBD1 (5 bases). Per germline, CDR1 DFQATT and CDR2 SNEGSKA (reference sequence). This CDR3 comprises 11 residues. V was clipped by 2 bases and J by 5 bases, with 7 bases between them. Here the CDR3 reads CSARQGHEQYF. The CDR3 DNA sequence: TGCAGTGCTAGACAGGGCCACGAGCAGTACTTC.

The chain links TRBV2 to TRBJ2-7; no firm D call. The CDR3 is made up of 15 amino acids. The V gene lost 4 bases and the J gene lost 1 base, with 14 bases spanning the gap. Germline CDR1 reads SNHLY; CDR2 reads FYNNEI. DNA of the CDR3: TGTGCCAGCAGTGTTGCAGCGCCGAAATCCTACGAGCAGTACTTC. Its translation: CASSVAAPKSYEQYF. The variable domain in full, with the rest retrieved from reference TRBV2 and TRBJ2-7, is EPEVTQTPSHQVTQMGQEVILRCVPISNHLYFYWYRQILGQKVEFLVSFYNNEISEKSEIFDDQFSVERPDGSNFTLKIRSTKLEDSAMYFCASSVAAPKSYEQYFGPGTRLTVT.